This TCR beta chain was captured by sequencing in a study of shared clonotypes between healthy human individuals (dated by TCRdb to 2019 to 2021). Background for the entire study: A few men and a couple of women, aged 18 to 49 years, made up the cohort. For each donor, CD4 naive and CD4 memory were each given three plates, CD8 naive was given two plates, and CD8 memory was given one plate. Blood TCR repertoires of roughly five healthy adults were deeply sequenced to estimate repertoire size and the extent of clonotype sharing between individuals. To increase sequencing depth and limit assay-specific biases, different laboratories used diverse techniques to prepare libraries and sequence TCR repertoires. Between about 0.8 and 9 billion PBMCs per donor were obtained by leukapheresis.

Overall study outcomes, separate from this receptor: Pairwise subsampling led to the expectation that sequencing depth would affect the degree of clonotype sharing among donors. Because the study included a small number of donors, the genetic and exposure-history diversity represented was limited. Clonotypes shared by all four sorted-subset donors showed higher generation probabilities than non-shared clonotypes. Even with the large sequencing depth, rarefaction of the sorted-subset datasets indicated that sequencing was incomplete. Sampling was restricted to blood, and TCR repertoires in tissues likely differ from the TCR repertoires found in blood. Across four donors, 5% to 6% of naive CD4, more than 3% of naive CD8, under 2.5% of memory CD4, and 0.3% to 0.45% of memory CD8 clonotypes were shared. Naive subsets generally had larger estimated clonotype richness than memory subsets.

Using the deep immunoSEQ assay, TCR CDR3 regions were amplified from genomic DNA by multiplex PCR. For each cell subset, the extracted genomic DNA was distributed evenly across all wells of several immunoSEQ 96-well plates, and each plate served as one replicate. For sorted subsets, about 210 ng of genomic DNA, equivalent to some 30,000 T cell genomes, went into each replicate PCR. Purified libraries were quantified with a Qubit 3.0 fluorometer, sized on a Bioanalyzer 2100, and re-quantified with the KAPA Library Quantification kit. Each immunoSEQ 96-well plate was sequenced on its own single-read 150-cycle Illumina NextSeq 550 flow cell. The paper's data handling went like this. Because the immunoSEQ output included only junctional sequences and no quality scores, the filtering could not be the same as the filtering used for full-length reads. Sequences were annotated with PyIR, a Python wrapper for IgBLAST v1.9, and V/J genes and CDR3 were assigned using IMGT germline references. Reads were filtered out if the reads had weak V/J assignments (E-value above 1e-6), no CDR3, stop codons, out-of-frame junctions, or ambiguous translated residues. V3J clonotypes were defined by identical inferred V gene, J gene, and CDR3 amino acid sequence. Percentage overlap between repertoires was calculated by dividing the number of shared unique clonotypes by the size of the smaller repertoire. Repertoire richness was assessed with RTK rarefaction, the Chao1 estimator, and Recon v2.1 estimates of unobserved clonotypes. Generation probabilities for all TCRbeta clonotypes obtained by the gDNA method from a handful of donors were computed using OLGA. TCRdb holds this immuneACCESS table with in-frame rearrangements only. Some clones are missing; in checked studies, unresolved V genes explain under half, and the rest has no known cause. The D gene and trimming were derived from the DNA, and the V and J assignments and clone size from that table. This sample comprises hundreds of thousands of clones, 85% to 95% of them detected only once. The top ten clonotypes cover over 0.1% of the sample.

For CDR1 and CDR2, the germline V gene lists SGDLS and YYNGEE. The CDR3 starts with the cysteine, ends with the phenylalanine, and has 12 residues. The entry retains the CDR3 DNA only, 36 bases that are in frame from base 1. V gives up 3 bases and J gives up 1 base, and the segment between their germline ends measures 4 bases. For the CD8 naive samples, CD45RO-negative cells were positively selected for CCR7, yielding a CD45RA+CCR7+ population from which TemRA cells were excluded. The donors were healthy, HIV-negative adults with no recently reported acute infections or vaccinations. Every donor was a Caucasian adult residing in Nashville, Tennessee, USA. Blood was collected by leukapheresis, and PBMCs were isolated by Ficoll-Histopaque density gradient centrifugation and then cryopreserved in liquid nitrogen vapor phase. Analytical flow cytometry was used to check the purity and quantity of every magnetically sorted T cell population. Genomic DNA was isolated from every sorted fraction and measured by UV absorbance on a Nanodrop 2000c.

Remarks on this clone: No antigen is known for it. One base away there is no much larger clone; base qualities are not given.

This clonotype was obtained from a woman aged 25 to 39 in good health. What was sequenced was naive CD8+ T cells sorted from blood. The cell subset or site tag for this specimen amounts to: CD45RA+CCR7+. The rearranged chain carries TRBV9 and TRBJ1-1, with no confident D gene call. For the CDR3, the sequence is CASSGSNTEAFF. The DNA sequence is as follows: TGTGCCAGCAGCGGTTCGAACACTGAAGCTTTCTTT.